This passage covers 10 T cell receptor beta chains from one sample sequenced in a study of blood T cell repertoires in COVID-19. Libraries were prepared by immunoSEQ multiplex PCR; TCRdb keeps only in-frame clonotypes and omits some of them. This sample yields about 140,000 clones, of which about 86% are seen a single time; approximately 8% belongs to the top ten. The specimen was peripheral blood. The receptors here all came from a human donor in a cohort sampled during active COVID-19.

The J gene is TRBJ1-6, the V gene TRBV10-3; D ambiguous. The CDR3 covers 14 residues. V lost 4 bases and J 6 bases, leaving 10 bases between the germline ends. Germline assignment: CDR1 ENHRY and CDR2 SYGVKD. The CDR3 protein is CAISGRPFNSPLHF. The DNA of the CDR3 is TGTGCCATCAGTGGGAGACCCTTTAATTCACCCCTCCACTTT.

This clone appeared a single time. The CDR3, as DNA: TGTGCCAGCACCCAAGGCAGGGTTAACACTGAAGCTTTCTTT. Encoded protein: CASTQGRVNTEAFF. The chain combines TRBV11-2 with TRBJ1-1; D is possibly TRBD1 (5 bases). The CDR3 covers 14 residues. V shed 7 bases and J shed 2 bases, with 14 bases lying between them. Per the germline V gene, CDR1 is SGHAT and CDR2 is FQNNGV.

This rearrangement joins TRBV5-1 to TRBJ1-1; D not certain. This CDR3 spans 14 amino acids. With 0 bases removed from V and 4 bases from J, the gap between germline ends came to 10 bases. Germline V CDR1 and CDR2: SGHRS, YFSETQ. The CDR3: CASSLENVATEAFF. CDR3 nucleotide sequence: TGCGCCAGCAGCTTGGAAAACGTGGCCACTGAAGCTTTCTTT. Supplemented by reference TRBV5-1 and TRBJ1-1, the full variable domain reads KAGVTQTPRYLIKTRGQQVTLSCSPISGHRSVSWYQQTPGQGLQFLFEYFSETQRNKGNFPGRFSGRQFSNSRSEMNVSTLELGDSALYLCASSLENVATEAFFGQGTRLTVV.

V gene TRBV5-1 combines with J gene TRBJ2-1; 10 bases align to TRBD2. Trimming at V came to 1 base and at J to 0 bases, leaving 7 bases not matched to a gene. The CDR3 spans 18 residues. Germline CDR1 and CDR2: SGHRS and YFSETQ. CDR3 amino acids: CASSLRVAGGSSYNEQFF. The CDR3 region has the DNA TGCGCCAGCAGCTTGAGGGTAGCGGGAGGTAGCTCCTACAATGAGCAGTTCTTC. The full variable domain, rest sourced from reference TRBV5-1 and TRBJ2-1, is KAGVTQTPRYLIKTRGQQVTLSCSPISGHRSVSWYQQTPGQGLQFLFEYFSETQRNKGNFPGRFSGRQFSNSRSEMNVSTLELGDSALYLCASSLRVAGGSSYNEQFFGPGTRLTVL.

The chain uses TRBV6-5 and TRBJ1-4, with D uncertain. The CDR3 has 11 residues. Germline values: CDR1 MNHEY, CDR2 SVGAGI. V lost 7 bases and J 5 bases, leaving 5 bases between the germline ends. The CDR3 reads CASTLNEKLFF. The CDR3 nucleotides read TGTGCCAGCACCCTCAATGAAAAACTGTTTTTT.

This chain links TRBV7-2 with TRBJ2-3; a possible D gene is TRBD2 (5 bases). In germline, CDR1 is SGHTA, CDR2 FQGNSA. Deletions cut 1 base from V and 2 bases from J, with 10 bases between. This CDR3 comprises 15 residues. The CDR3 nucleotides are TGTGCCAGCAGCTTAGTGACTACCACCACAGATACGCAGTATTTT. Translating gives CASSLVTTTTDTQYF.

The gene calls are TRBV9 and TRBJ1-1; 10 bases agree with TRBD1. Per germline, CDR1 SGDLS and CDR2 YYNGEE. This CDR3 is built from 14 residues. V gave up 4 bases and J gave up 7 bases; unmatched junction bases: 7. The CDR3 reads CASSSWDRGGEAFF. The CDR3 DNA sequence: TGTGCCAGCAGCTCTTGGGACAGGGGAGGTGAAGCTTTCTTT.

The V and J genes are TRBV19 and TRBJ1-2; 7 bases fit TRBD1. This CDR3 comprises 13 residues. Germline V gene lookup returns CDR1 LNHDA and CDR2 SQIVND (reference sequence). Trimming cost V 9 bases and J 6 bases; bases outside gene matches: 10. In DNA, the CDR3 is TGTGCCAGCCAACAGGGGAATTTTCATGGCTACACCTTC. Amino acid sequence: CASQQGNFHGYTF.

This chain connects TRBV7-3 to TRBJ2-6; TRBD1 matches 8 bases. This CDR3 comprises 18 residues. The ends lost 0 bases at V and 5 bases at J; junction bases unmatched: 9. Per the germline V gene, CDR1 is SGHTA and CDR2 is FQGTGA. The CDR3 DNA is TGTGCCAGCAGCTTAACAGGGCAGGGGGCGGGTAGGGCCAACGTCCTGACTTTC. This translates into CASSLTGQGAGRANVLTF.

This clone was seen a few times. The genes are TRBV6-6 and TRBJ2-4; 8 bases fit TRBD1. This CDR3 region has 14 residues. The germline gives CDR1 MNHNY, CDR2 SVGAGI (reference sequence). With V trimmed by 7 bases and J by 5 bases, 7 bases remained unmatched. The DNA of the CDR3 is TGTGCCAGCACCCAGGGGGCGCCGGAAAACATTCAGTACTTC. It specifies CASTQGAPENIQYF.